This is a list of T cell receptor beta chains from one sample in a study of blood T cell repertoires in COVID-19. Repertoires were generated with immunoSEQ multiplex PCR, while TCRdb's copy carries only in-frame clones and drops some. The table lists fewer than 250,000 clones, under 90% of them singletons. Source material: PBMCs or T cells enriched from blood (not recorded which). The receptors stem from a woman aged 40 to 50 who had been exposed to COVID-19. The CDR3 runs from the conserved cysteine through the conserved F or W. Fields, in order: clone size, V gene, J gene, D gene, CDR3 DNA, CDR3 protein. D genes are given only for firm matches. Size tells how often a clone was seen (once, few, many) or the class of an expanded clone, and some rows leave it out.

clone size: -
V gene: TRBV18
J gene: TRBJ2-7
D gene: TRBD1
CDR3 DNA: TGTGCCAGCTCGCCCCGGACAGGGGGCGTCTACGAGCAGTACTTC
CDR3 protein: CASSPRTGGVYEQYF

clone size: -
V gene: TRBV29-1
J gene: TRBJ2-7
D gene: TRBD2
CDR3 DNA: TGCAGCGCCCGACTAGCGGGGACCTACGAGCAGTACTTC
CDR3 protein: CSARLAGTYEQYF

clone size: -
V gene: TRBV6-5
J gene: TRBJ2-7
D gene: -
CDR3 DNA: TGTGCCAGCGGGGCAGCCTACGAGCAGTACTTC
CDR3 protein: CASGAAYEQYF

clone size: -
V gene: TRBV7-8
J gene: TRBJ2-7
D gene: -
CDR3 DNA: TGTGCCAGCAGCTTACAGAATTCCTACGAGCAGTACTTC
CDR3 protein: CASSLQNSYEQYF

clone size: -
V gene: TRBV3-1/TRBV3-2
J gene: TRBJ1-1
D gene: -
CDR3 DNA: TGTGCCAGCAGCCAAGATGTGGGGGGTACTGAAGCTTTCTTT
CDR3 protein: CASSQDVGGTEAFF

clone size: -
V gene: TRBV11-2
J gene: TRBJ2-2
D gene: TRBD1
CDR3 DNA: TGTGCCAGCAGCTTAGATCCGGGTACAGGGGGCAAAGGGACCGGGGAGCTGTTTTTT
CDR3 protein: CASSLDPGTGGKGTGELFF

clone size: -
V gene: TRBV19
J gene: TRBJ2-2
D gene: TRBD2
CDR3 DNA: TGTGCCAGTTTCCGTGGGACTAGCCGTAGCGGGGAGCTGTTTTTT
CDR3 protein: CASFRGTSRSGELFF

clone size: few
V gene: TRBV19
J gene: TRBJ1-1
D gene: -
CDR3 DNA: TGTGCCAGTAGTATCTCGGGTGTCGTGACTGAAGCTTTCTTT
CDR3 protein: CASSISGVVTEAFF

clone size: -
V gene: TRBV18
J gene: TRBJ1-2
D gene: TRBD1
CDR3 DNA: TGTGCCAGCTCTCCCCGGACAGGAGCTAACTATGGCTACACCTTC
CDR3 protein: CASSPRTGANYGYTF

clone size: -
V gene: TRBV5-5
J gene: TRBJ1-2
D gene: -
CDR3 DNA: TGTGCCAGCAGTTCTTGGGACTATGTCGGCTACACCTTC
CDR3 protein: CASSSWDYVGYTF

clone size: -
V gene: TRBV7-2
J gene: TRBJ2-1
D gene: TRBD2
CDR3 DNA: TGTGCCAGCAGCTTATGGGGGGGAGGTGAGCAGTTCTTC
CDR3 protein: CASSLWGGGEQFF

clone size: -
V gene: TRBV5-4
J gene: TRBJ2-1
D gene: TRBD2
CDR3 DNA: TGTGCCAGCAGCCCTACTCTAGCGGGGGGCTCCTACAATGAGCAGTTCTTC
CDR3 protein: CASSPTLAGGSYNEQFF

clone size: -
V gene: TRBV3-1/TRBV3-2
J gene: TRBJ1-2
D gene: -
CDR3 DNA: TGTGCCAGCAGCCAAGATTCGCGGTATGGCTACACCTTC
CDR3 protein: CASSQDSRYGYTF

clone size: few
V gene: TRBV28
J gene: TRBJ2-5
D gene: TRBD2
CDR3 DNA: TGTGCCAGCCTAGCGGGGAAAGAGACCCAGTACTTC
CDR3 protein: CASLAGKETQYF

clone size: -
V gene: TRBV5-4
J gene: TRBJ2-1
D gene: TRBD1
CDR3 DNA: TGTGCCAGCAGCTTGGCCGGGACAGGGCCCAGCGTCAATGAGCAGTTCTTC
CDR3 protein: CASSLAGTGPSVNEQFF

clone size: few
V gene: TRBV4-2
J gene: TRBJ1-2
D gene: TRBD1
CDR3 DNA: TGTGCCAGCAGCAAATCCGGGACAGGGGATTACTATGGCTACACCTTC
CDR3 protein: CASSKSGTGDYYGYTF

clone size: -
V gene: TRBV9
J gene: TRBJ1-6
D gene: TRBD1
CDR3 DNA: TGTGCCAGCAGCGGTGGGACAGGGGGGTTGGATTCACCCCTCCACTTT
CDR3 protein: CASSGGTGGLDSPLHF

clone size: -
V gene: TRBV29-1
J gene: TRBJ2-1
D gene: -
CDR3 DNA: TGCAGCGCGTTACAGGGAACGGGCAATGAGCAGTTCTTC
CDR3 protein: CSALQGTGNEQFF

clone size: -
V gene: TRBV19
J gene: TRBJ2-7
D gene: TRBD2
CDR3 DNA: TGTGCCAGTAGTCGGCAAGGCGGGGGCTCCTACGAGCAGTACTTC
CDR3 protein: CASSRQGGGSYEQYF

clone size: -
V gene: TRBV6-5
J gene: TRBJ1-2
D gene: TRBD1
CDR3 DNA: TGTGCCAGCAGTTACCCCTCGGACAGGGACTATGGCTACACCTTC
CDR3 protein: CASSYPSDRDYGYTF

clone size: -
V gene: TRBV13
J gene: TRBJ1-3
D gene: TRBD1
CDR3 DNA: TGTGCCAGCAGCTCATGGACAGGGGGGAGTGGAAACACCATATATTTT
CDR3 protein: CASSSWTGGSGNTIYF

clone size: -
V gene: TRBV4-1
J gene: TRBJ2-5
D gene: TRBD2
CDR3 DNA: TGCGCCAGCAGCCAAGACGGCCTCCGGGCTAGCGGATTACAAGAGACCCAGTACTTC
CDR3 protein: CASSQDGLRASGLQETQYF

clone size: -
V gene: TRBV19
J gene: TRBJ2-7
D gene: TRBD2
CDR3 DNA: TGTGCCAGTAGTCCCAGCTCGGGGGGCTACGAGCAGTACTTC
CDR3 protein: CASSPSSGGYEQYF

clone size: -
V gene: TRBV10-2
J gene: TRBJ1-2
D gene: -
CDR3 DNA: TGCGCCAGCAGTGAGCCGTGGTTAAGGGGGGGGTTATTCGGCTACACCTTC
CDR3 protein: CASSEPWLRGGLFGYTF

clone size: -
V gene: TRBV18
J gene: TRBJ1-2
D gene: TRBD1
CDR3 DNA: TGTGCCAGCTCCCCCGCTACAGGGGGCCAATTAAATGGCTACACCTTC
CDR3 protein: CASSPATGGQLNGYTF

clone size: -
V gene: TRBV6-2/TRBV6-3
J gene: TRBJ2-1
D gene: TRBD2
CDR3 DNA: TGTGCCAGCAGTTCTAGCGGGGTGGGAAACAATGAGCAGTTCTTC
CDR3 protein: CASSSSGVGNNEQFF

clone size: -
V gene: TRBV4-1
J gene: TRBJ2-3
D gene: TRBD2
CDR3 DNA: TGCGCCAGCAGCCTGCGGGGGGGGGCCCGCACAGATACGCAGTATTTT
CDR3 protein: CASSLRGGARTDTQYF

clone size: -
V gene: TRBV10-3
J gene: TRBJ1-1
D gene: TRBD1
CDR3 DNA: TGTGCCATCAGTGAGTCGGGCGGGACAGGCGGGGCAGACACTGAAGCTTTCTTT
CDR3 protein: CAISESGGTGGADTEAFF

clone size: -
V gene: TRBV3-1/TRBV3-2
J gene: TRBJ1-1
D gene: -
CDR3 DNA: TGTGCCAGCAGCCCTCCCCAGGGGTATGAAGCTTTCTTT
CDR3 protein: CASSPPQGYEAFF

clone size: few
V gene: TRBV7-2
J gene: TRBJ2-5
D gene: TRBD1
CDR3 DNA: TGTGCCAGCAGTTTGGACAGGGGGCCTTTACCCCAGTACTTC
CDR3 protein: CASSLDRGPLPQYF

clone size: -
V gene: TRBV27
J gene: TRBJ1-1
D gene: -
CDR3 DNA: TGTGCCAGCAGTTTACACCGGGACACTGAAGCTTTCTTT
CDR3 protein: CASSLHRDTEAFF

clone size: -
V gene: TRBV7-9
J gene: TRBJ1-3
D gene: TRBD1
CDR3 DNA: TGTGCCAGCAGCGCTCCGGGAGGGGACAGCTCTGGAAACACCATATATTTT
CDR3 protein: CASSAPGGDSSGNTIYF

clone size: -
V gene: TRBV10-3
J gene: TRBJ1-1
D gene: -
CDR3 DNA: TGTGCCATCAGTGACATTGCGACAGGAAACACTGAAGCTTTCTTT
CDR3 protein: CAISDIATGNTEAFF

clone size: -
V gene: TRBV6-5
J gene: TRBJ1-2
D gene: TRBD1
CDR3 DNA: TGTGCCAGCAGTACGACAGGGTACTATGGCTACACCTTC
CDR3 protein: CASSTTGYYGYTF

clone size: -
V gene: TRBV6-1
J gene: TRBJ1-1
D gene: -
CDR3 DNA: TGTGCCAGCAGTGAATACGGGTACGGCGGCACTGAAGCTTTCTTT
CDR3 protein: CASSEYGYGGTEAFF

clone size: -
V gene: TRBV3-1/TRBV3-2
J gene: TRBJ2-1
D gene: -
CDR3 DNA: TGTGCCAGCAGCCAAATGGGGAGCAATGAGCAGTTCTTC
CDR3 protein: CASSQMGSNEQFF

clone size: once
V gene: TRBV5-1
J gene: TRBJ2-3
D gene: TRBD2
CDR3 DNA: TGCGCCAGCAGCTTTTCGACTAGCGGGGGGGCCCGAGATACGCAGTATTTT
CDR3 protein: CASSFSTSGGARDTQYF